This T cell receptor beta chain emerged from a study of beta chain features in type 1 diabetes. General observations from the study: A definitive answer on HLA type influencing TCRB rearrangement was not reached here.

Expressed TCRB transcripts were sequenced, since all the RNA that had been isolated was reverse transcribed. The average read count of naive, central memory and regulatory T cell samples was around 3.8 million. Using immunoSEQ multiplex PCR, the repertoire was profiled, and TCRdb retains in-frame clones only, with some absent. This table has 360,000 or so clones, 15% to 20% appearing once. CD45RO/CCR7/CD25/CD127/CD95/CD27 staining was used to isolate CD4+ naive, central memory, regulatory and stem cell-like memory cells by sorting. This clone was detected a few times. What it binds is unknown. This CDR3 has 11 amino acids. Per germline, CDR1 GTSNPN and CDR2 SVGIG (reference sequence). The V end lost 2 bases, the J end lost 4 bases, and 5 bases lay between the germline ends.

The rearrangement links TRBV30 to TRBJ1-1; D not certain. This clonotype was obtained from a woman in her late teens or twenties in good health. Sequenced sample: naive CD4+ T cells from blood. CDR3 in amino acids: CAWSHSTEAFF. The CDR3, as DNA: TGTGCCTGGAGTCATTCCACTGAAGCTTTCTTT.